This record looks at one TCR beta chain sequence and its context. Its binding antigen is unknown. Per-base quality was not reported, and no clone a single base away is much larger than it. This entry belongs to a study of blood T cell repertoires in COVID-19 (dated by TCRdb to 2020 to 2022). For context, the study as a whole: Samples covering the acute and convalescent phases of COVID-19 were provided by collaborators in the United States, Italy and Spain. Where available, HLA class I and class II types were taken from metadata supplied by the sample provider and were not determined by assay-based typing. The repertoires were released in a freely available public database intended as a resource for research on the immune response to SARS-CoV-2. The samples were drawn from two sources: the first 160 participants of the ongoing ImmuneRACE study, and over 950 subjects contributed by 6 global collaborators. The sample metadata nearly always contained a de-identified subject ID, COVID-19 status, age in years and sex. Subjects who had been exposed to COVID-19, were actively infected with it, or had recovered from it provided the deeply sampled blood TCRbeta repertoires that made up the dataset. The prospective study material was composed of cDNA or gDNA derived from T cells, B-cell-depleted T cells, or PBMCs. What the research found in general, with its limitations: The amount of clinical and demographic metadata varied by source and participant and was provided uncurated.

TCRbeta CDR3 regions were amplified from genomic DNA using the immunoSEQ Assay, a bias-controlled multiplex PCR. The paper's data handling went like this. The number of nucleated cells in each sample was estimated from the amplification of reference gene primers within the assay. To quantify the absolute abundance of each unique TCRbeta CDR3 rearrangement, sequence reads were collapsed and filtered. Productive Simpson clonality was computed per sample as the square root of Simpson's diversity index over productive rearrangements. The clones in this table, taken by TCRdb from immuneACCESS, are in-frame only. Not every clone is retained; where verified, under half of the shortfall comes from an unresolved V gene, and the cause of the rest is unknown. That table furnishes V, J and clone size, whereas the DNA furnished D and trimming. The sample table shows about 150,000 clones, and roughly 85% are seen once. The biggest ten clones account for 2.5% to 4% of the sample.

The CDR3 numbers 14 residues from cysteine through phenylalanine. The DNA shown is the 42-base CDR3, in frame from base 1. V drops 6 bases and J drops 2 bases, leaving 11 bases in between. The germline V gene (reference sequence) sets CDR1 to WNHNN and CDR2 to SYGVQD. The collaborating institutions used their own protocols to collect whole blood in K2EDTA tubes. For TCRbeta analysis, collaborator samples were shipped as frozen whole blood, as isolated PBMCs, or as DNA extracted from either sample type. This TCR derives from a man in his 70s with acute or convalescent COVID-19. The chain is assembled from TRBV10-1 and TRBJ1-5; a tentative D match to TRBD1 spans 5 bases. Sequenced sample: peripheral blood. The bases are TGCGCCAGCAGGTTGGGCAGGGGCAATCAGCCCCAGCATTTT. Translated, this is CASRLGRGNQPQHF.